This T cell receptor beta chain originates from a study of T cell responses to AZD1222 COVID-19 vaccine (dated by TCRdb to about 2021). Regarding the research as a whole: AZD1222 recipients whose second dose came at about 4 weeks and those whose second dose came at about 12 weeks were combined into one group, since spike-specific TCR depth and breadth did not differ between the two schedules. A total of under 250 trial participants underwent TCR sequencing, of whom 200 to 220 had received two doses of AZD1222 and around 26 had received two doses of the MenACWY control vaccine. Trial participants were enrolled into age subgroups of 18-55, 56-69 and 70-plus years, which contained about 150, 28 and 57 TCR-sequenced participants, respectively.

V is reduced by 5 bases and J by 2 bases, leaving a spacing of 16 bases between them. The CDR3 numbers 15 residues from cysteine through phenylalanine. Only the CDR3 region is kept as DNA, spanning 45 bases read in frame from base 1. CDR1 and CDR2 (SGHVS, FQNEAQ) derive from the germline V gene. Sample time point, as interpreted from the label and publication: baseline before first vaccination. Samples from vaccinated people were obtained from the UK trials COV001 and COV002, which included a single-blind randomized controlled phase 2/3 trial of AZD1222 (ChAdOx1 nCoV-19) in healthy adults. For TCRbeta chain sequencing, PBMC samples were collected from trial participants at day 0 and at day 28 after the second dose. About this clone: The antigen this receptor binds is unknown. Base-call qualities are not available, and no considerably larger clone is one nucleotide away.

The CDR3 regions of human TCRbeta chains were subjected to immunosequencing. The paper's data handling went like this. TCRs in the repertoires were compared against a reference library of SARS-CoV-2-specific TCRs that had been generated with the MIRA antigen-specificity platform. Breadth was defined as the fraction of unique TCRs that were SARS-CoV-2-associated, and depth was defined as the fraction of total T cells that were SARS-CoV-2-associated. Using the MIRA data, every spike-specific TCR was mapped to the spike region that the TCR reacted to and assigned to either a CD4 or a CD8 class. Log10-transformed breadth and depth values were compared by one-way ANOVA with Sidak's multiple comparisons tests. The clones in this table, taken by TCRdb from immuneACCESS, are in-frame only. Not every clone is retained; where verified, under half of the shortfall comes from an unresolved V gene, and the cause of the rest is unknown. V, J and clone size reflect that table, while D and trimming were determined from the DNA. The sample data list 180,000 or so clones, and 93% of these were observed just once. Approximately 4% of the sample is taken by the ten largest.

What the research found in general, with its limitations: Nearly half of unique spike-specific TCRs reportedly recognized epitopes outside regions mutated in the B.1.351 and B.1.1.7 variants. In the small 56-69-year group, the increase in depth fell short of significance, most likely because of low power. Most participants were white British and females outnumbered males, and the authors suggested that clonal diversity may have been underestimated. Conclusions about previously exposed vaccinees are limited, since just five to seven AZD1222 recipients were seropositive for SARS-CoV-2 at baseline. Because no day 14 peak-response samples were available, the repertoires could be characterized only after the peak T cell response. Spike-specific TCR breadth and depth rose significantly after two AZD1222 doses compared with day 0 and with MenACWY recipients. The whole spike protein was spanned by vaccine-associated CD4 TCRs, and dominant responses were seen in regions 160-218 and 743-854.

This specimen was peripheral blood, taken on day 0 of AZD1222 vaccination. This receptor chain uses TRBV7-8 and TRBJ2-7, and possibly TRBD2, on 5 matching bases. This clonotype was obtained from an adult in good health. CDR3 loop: CASSHSWVATYEQYF. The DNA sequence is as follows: TGTGCCAGCAGCCATAGTTGGGTAGCGACCTACGAGCAGTACTTC.